The entry below gives a single TCR beta chain sequence along with its context. This entry belongs to a study of T cells after yellow fever vaccination. Making TCR cDNA involved 5'RACE template switching, which added UMIs and a universal primer site. TCRdb reanalysed the 5' RACE reads using MiXCR and keeps one entry per CDR3 protein. Found here are around 300,000 distinct CDR3 sequences, around 4.3% of them singletons; the top ten hold around 19%. Looked up from germline, CDR1 is LGHNA and CDR2 is YNFKEQ. The CDR3 sequence is 16 residues long. Trimming at V came to 4 bases and at J to 7 bases, leaving 9 bases not matched to a gene.

The TCR comes from a man aged 18 to 30 who received the YFV17D yellow fever vaccine. Source: PBMCs, taken 15 days after the yellow fever booster vaccination. This rearrangement joins TRBV4-2 to TRBJ2-2, with 10 bases fitting TRBD1. The CDR3: CASSPLPGQGFGELFF. The CDR3, as DNA: TGTGCCAGCAGCCCTCTTCCGGGACAGGGGTTCGGGGAGCTGTTTTTT.